One and the same sample provided the 32 T cell receptor beta chains below, sequenced in a study of blood T cell repertoires in COVID-19 (dated by TCRdb to 2020 to 2021). The library was built by means of the immunoSEQ multiplex PCR assay. TCRdb limited this immuneACCESS table to in-frame rearrangements with V and J called. A share of clones is missing; checked studies link under half to unresolved V genes, and the rest is unexplained. The sample table contains around 170,000 clones; only one count was recorded for 70% to 90% of them. The ten largest clones take up approximately 3% of the sample. The sequenced sample was peripheral blood. These receptors all come from a man in his sixties with acute or convalescent COVID-19.

The chain couples TRBV13 to TRBJ2-5, with 7 bases that match TRBD2. The V gene end was trimmed by 4 bases and the J gene end by 3 bases; junction bases not matched to a gene: 11. There are 16 residues in the CDR3. Germline V gives CDR1 PRHDT, CDR2 FYEKMQ (reference sequence). CDR3 region: CASSSGGQRGKETQYF. CDR3 sequence (DNA): TGTGCCAGCAGCTCCGGCGGTCAGCGGGGTAAAGAGACCCAGTACTTC. The entire variable domain, with the rest obtained from reference TRBV13 and TRBJ2-5, is as follows: AAGVIQSPRHLIKEKRETATLKCYPIPRHDTVYWYQQGPGQDPQFLISFYEKMQSDKGSIPDRFSAQQFSDYHSELNMSSLELGDSALYFCASSSGGQRGKETQYFGPGTRLLVL.

As regards this clone: One end of the junction does not line up with germline, which may come from a read error. V and J are TRBV2 and TRBJ2-1; 9 bases line up with TRBD2. CDR3 length equals 11 residues. Germline V gene sequence: CDR1 SNHLY, CDR2 FYNNEI. CDR3 protein: CASKISGGIVF. CDR3 nucleotides: TGTGCCAGCAAAATTAGCGGGGGTATTGTCTTC.

The rearrangement joins TRBV11-2 to TRBJ2-1, with a possible D match to TRBD2 (5 bases). Trimming left V 1 base short and J 2 bases short, with 9 bases between. Germline V gives CDR1 SGHAT, CDR2 FQNNGV. The CDR3 is 15 amino acids. The CDR3 nucleotides are TGTGCCAGCAGCTTAGTTAGCGTCACCTACAATGAGCAGTTCTTC. Its protein product is CASSLVSVTYNEQFF.

This sequence joins TRBV7-3 and TRBJ1-3; 7 bases fit TRBD1. Germline V lookup: CDR1 SGHTA, CDR2 FQGTGA. Trimming cost V 2 bases and J 6 bases; bases outside gene matches: 1. The CDR3 is 13 residues long. The CDR3 reads CASSLDRENTIYF. CDR3 bases: TGTGCCAGCAGCTTAGACAGGGAAAACACCATATATTTT. Complete variable domain (other parts from reference TRBV7-3 and TRBJ1-3): GAGVSQTPSNKVTEKGKYVELRCDPISGHTALYWYRQSLGQGPEFLIYFQGTGAADDSGLPNDRFFAVRPEGSVSTLKIQRTERGDSAVYLCASSLDRENTIYFGEGSWLTVV.

The rearrangement joins TRBV30 to TRBJ1-2, with 7 bases aligning to TRBD1. Unmatched junction bases numbered 7, after V lost 5 bases and J lost 4 bases. Per germline, CDR1 GTSNPN and CDR2 SVGIG (reference sequence). The CDR3 has 13 amino acids. The CDR3, as DNA: TGTGCCTGGGCGACAGGGCACCGCTATGGCTACACCTTC. This gives the protein CAWATGHRYGYTF.

The chain combines TRBV7-2 with TRBJ2-2; 7 positions agree with TRBD1. CDR1 and CDR2 from the germline V gene are SGHTA and FQGNSA. This CDR3 is built from 15 residues. V shed 5 bases and J 4 bases; nucleotides not matched to a gene: 7. CDR3 residues: CASSKPGQPTGELFF. CDR3 nucleotide sequence: TGTGCCAGCAGCAAACCGGGACAGCCCACCGGGGAGCTGTTTTTT.

The chain joins TRBV18 to TRBJ2-2; D is undetermined. The CDR3 is 12 residues long. Per germline, CDR1 KGHSH and CDR2 LQKENI. Trimming pared 5 bases from V and 4 bases from J, leaving 5 bases between. In DNA, the CDR3 is TGTGCCAGCTCAACGAGCACCGGGGAGCTGTTTTTT. Residues: CASSTSTGELFF.

The J gene is TRBJ1-2, the V gene TRBV19, with D possibly TRBD1 on 6 matching bases. This CDR3 is 15 amino acids long. V gave up 7 bases and J gave up 8 bases, with 23 bases separating them. From germline, CDR1 is LNHDA and CDR2 SQIVND (reference sequence). The DNA for the CDR3 is TGTGCCAGTAACATTTCACCTCAGGGGTGGGAAGGCTACACCTTC. It specifies CASNISPQGWEGYTF.

The V call is TRBV18, the J call TRBJ2-5; D ambiguous. The V and J ends lost 5 bases and 0 bases respectively, with 4 bases between them. This CDR3 contains 12 residues. Per the germline V gene, CDR1 is KGHSH and CDR2 is LQKENI. The CDR3 loop reads CASSAYQETQYF. The CDR3 DNA follows: TGTGCCAGCTCAGCGTACCAAGAGACCCAGTACTTC.

This clone was detected only a few times. This chain uses TRBV28 with TRBJ1-3; maybe TRBD1 (5 bases). V was pared by 6 bases and J by 0 bases, with 6 bases between. Looked up from germline, CDR1 is MDHEN and CDR2 is SYDVKM. CDR3 length equals 13 residues. CDR3 residues: CASSDSSGNTIYF. In DNA, the CDR3 is TGTGCCAGCAGCGACAGCTCTGGAAACACCATATATTTT.

This clone is a singleton in its sample. For the CDR3, the DNA is TGTGCCAGCAGCCAAGAGGGGACAGGGGGGGGGTCGAGCTCCTATAATTCACCCCTCCACTTT. This codes for CASSQEGTGGGSSSYNSPLHF. The chain carries TRBV4-2 and TRBJ1-6, with 11 bases fitting TRBD1. The germline V gene encodes CDR1 LGHNA and CDR2 YNFKEQ. The CDR3 covers 21 residues. After removal of 0 bases from V and 0 bases from J, the junction contained 10 bases not matched to a gene.

This clone was observed a few times. The chain uses TRBV11-2 and TRBJ2-1; D is unresolved. CDR1 is SGHAT, CDR2 FQNNGV, per germline. This CDR3 has 16 amino acids. V lost 0 bases and J 2 bases, leaving 11 bases between the germline ends. CDR3 nucleotide sequence: TGTGCCAGCAGCTTAGACCTCCGAGAACCCTACAATGAGCAGTTCTTC. Translated: CASSLDLREPYNEQFF. Full variable domain (missing parts from reference TRBV11-2 and TRBJ2-1): EAGVAQSPRYKIIEKRQSVAFWCNPISGHATLYWYQQILGQGPKLLIQFQNNGVVDDSQLPKDRFSAERLKGVDSTLKIQPAKLEDSAVYLCASSLDLREPYNEQFFGPGTRLTVL.

The CDR3 loop reads CASALGGGNQPQHF. For the CDR3, the DNA is TGTGCTAGTGCCTTGGGTGGAGGCAATCAGCCCCAGCATTTT. The chain employs TRBV12-5 and TRBJ1-5; D gene uncertain. Trimming removed 7 bases from V and 2 bases from J, with 12 bases in between. This CDR3 has 14 amino acids. Germline V gene sequence: CDR1 LGHNT, CDR2 FRNRAP.

This rearrangement joins TRBV7-2 to TRBJ1-4, with D possibly TRBD1 on 6 matching bases. Trimming took 5 bases from V and 3 from J, leaving 16 bases between them. Germline CDR1 reads SGHTA; CDR2 reads FQGNSA. The CDR3 spans 16 residues. Here the CDR3 DNA reads TGTGCCAGCAGCCCACAGCGGGGGCGACCTAATGAAAAACTGTTTTTT. This encodes CASSPQRGRPNEKLFF.

The CDR3 loop reads CAISTGTEYNEQFF. For the CDR3, the DNA is TGTGCCATCAGTACCGGGACAGAATACAATGAGCAGTTCTTC. The rearrangement joins TRBV10-3 to TRBJ2-1, with 7 bases fitting TRBD1. Germline V gene sequence: CDR1 ENHRY, CDR2 SYGVKD. CDR3 length equals 14 residues. V was clipped by 5 bases and J by 4 bases; unmatched bases: 5.

This clone was recorded only once. The chain couples TRBV11-3 to TRBJ2-6; D is possibly TRBD2 (5 bases). V was pared by 5 bases and J by 0 bases, with 11 bases between. The CDR3 length is 16 residues. Germline CDR1 reads SGHNT; CDR2 reads YENEEA. The CDR3 is CASSPGLFSGANVLTF. The CDR3 DNA reads TGTGCCAGCAGCCCAGGACTTTTCTCTGGGGCCAACGTCCTGACTTTC.

The gene calls are TRBV7-9 and TRBJ1-2; 8 nucleotides agree with TRBD1. In germline, CDR1 is SEHNR, CDR2 FQNEAQ (reference sequence). This CDR3 spans 16 amino acids. The V gene end was trimmed by 4 bases and the J gene end by 8 bases; junction bases not matched to a gene: 15. The CDR3 region has the DNA TGTGCCAGCAGCTCTGACAGGGGAGGGTATGAAAGGGGCTACACCTTC. This gives the protein CASSSDRGGYERGYTF. The entire variable domain, with the rest obtained from reference TRBV7-9 and TRBJ1-2, is as follows: DTGVSQNPRHKITKRGQNVTFRCDPISEHNRLYWYRQTLGQGPEFLTYFQNEAQLEKSRLLSDRFSAERPKGSFSTLEIQRTEQGDSAMYLCASSSDRGGYERGYTFGSGTRLTVV.

The J gene is TRBJ1-1, the V gene TRBV10-3; D unclear. The CDR3 spans 15 residues. V lost 0 bases and J 7 bases, leaving 15 bases between the germline ends. Per germline, CDR1 ENHRY and CDR2 SYGVKD. The CDR3 region has the DNA TGTGCCATCAGTGAGTCGGCAGCCCAGCGGGGTGAAGCTTTCTTT. Its protein product is CAISESAAQRGEAFF.

The chain links TRBV5-8 to TRBJ1-4, with TRBD1 matching over 7 bases. Per germline, CDR1 SGHTS and CDR2 YDEGEE. This CDR3 comprises 18 residues. The ends lost 4 bases at V and 4 bases at J; junction bases unmatched: 16. This CDR3 is CASSQQNRQGRRNEKLFF. CDR3 coding DNA: TGTGCCAGCAGCCAACAAAATAGACAGGGCCGACGTAATGAAAAACTGTTTTTT.

The gene calls are TRBV30 and TRBJ1-3, with D hard to call. Trimming pared 3 bases from V and 0 bases from J, leaving 15 bases between. Per the germline V gene, CDR1 is GTSNPN and CDR2 is SVGIG (reference sequence). This CDR3 comprises 16 residues. CDR3 DNA sequence: TGTGCCTGGAGCCCTCGTGGCGGGGACTCTGGAAACACCATATATTTT. It yields the protein CAWSPRGGDSGNTIYF.

J is TRBJ1-4 and V is TRBV10-3; D unclear. The CDR3 has 13 residues. V shed 10 bases and J shed 2 bases, with 11 bases lying between them. CDR1 and CDR2 (germline): ENHRY, SYGVKD. The CDR3 here is CATAGSTNEKLFF. The CDR3 DNA sequence: TGTGCCACGGCGGGGAGCACTAATGAAAAACTGTTTTTT.

The rearrangement links TRBV7-8 to TRBJ1-1; the match to TRBD1 covers 7 bases. With 3 bases clipped from V and 2 bases from J, the junction kept 12 bases outside the gene matches. Germline-derived CDR1 and CDR2 are SGHVS and FQNEAQ. This CDR3 comprises 17 residues. In DNA, the CDR3 is TGTGCCAGCAGCTTCCAAATGGCGGGACAGATAAACACTGAAGCTTTCTTT. Its translation: CASSFQMAGQINTEAFF.

The genes are TRBV7-9 and TRBJ2-1; D is perhaps TRBD2 (6 bases). Germline CDR1 and CDR2: SEHNR and FQNEAQ (reference sequence). The CDR3 has 14 amino acids. V was shortened by 1 base and J by 4 bases, with 8 bases between the two germline ends. As DNA, the CDR3 is TGTGCCAGCAGCTTAGGGAGCGGGTACAATGAGCAGTTCTTC. It encodes CASSLGSGYNEQFF.

The genes are TRBV2 and TRBJ1-4; TRBD1 matches 9 bases. The CDR3 has 16 residues. Germline CDR1 and CDR2: SNHLY and FYNNEI. With V trimmed by 7 bases and J by 6 bases, 12 bases remained unmatched. DNA for the CDR3: TGTGCCAGCATAAGTCTGGGACAGGGACGTTATGAAAAACTGTTTTTT. Encoded protein: CASISLGQGRYEKLFF.

Remarks on this clone: The same CDR3 can be traced to other DNA sequences in this sample. The chain uses TRBV30 and TRBJ1-1; no firm D call. Trimming stripped 4 bases from V and 0 bases from J, with 6 bases between. The CDR3 loop spans 12 amino acids. CDR1 and CDR2 from the germline V gene are GTSNPN and SVGIG (reference sequence). This CDR3 is CAWKGVNTEAFF. DNA for the CDR3: TGTGCCTGGAAGGGAGTGAACACTGAAGCTTTCTTT.

The J gene is TRBJ1-3, the V gene TRBV7-7; D not certain. V shed 2 bases and J shed 7 bases, with 12 bases lying between them. CDR1 is SSHAT, CDR2 FNYEAQ, per germline (reference sequence). The CDR3 is 14 residues long. The CDR3 DNA reads as TGTGCCAGCAGCTTACGGTTGGTTACGAACACCATATATTTT. This encodes CASSLRLVTNTIYF.

The chain links TRBV10-2 to TRBJ2-1; 11 nucleotides agree with TRBD2. Germline-derived CDR1 and CDR2 are WSHSY and SAAADI. This CDR3 region has 15 residues. J was trimmed by 8 bases and V by 4 bases; bases with no gene match: 7. The CDR3 sequence is CASSGGLAGGDEQFF. The CDR3 DNA sequence: TGCGCCAGCAGTGGGGGTCTAGCGGGGGGCGATGAGCAGTTCTTC.

This chain joins TRBV2 and TRBJ1-4; the D gene is possibly TRBD1 (5 bases). The V gene's germline CDR1 is SNHLY and CDR2 FYNNEI. V lost 6 bases, J lost 8 bases, and 16 bases lay in between. The CDR3 contains 14 residues. In DNA, the CDR3 is TGTGCCAGCAGGTCCCAGGGATTGGGGGAAAAACTGTTTTTT. Amino acids: CASRSQGLGEKLFF.

The genes are TRBV14 and TRBJ1-3; D may be TRBD1 (5 bases). This CDR3 contains 16 residues. Trimming removed 4 bases from V and 0 bases from J, with 13 bases in between. Germline CDR1 SGHDN, CDR2 FVKESK. CDR3 in amino acids: CASSPRQTYSGNTIYF. CDR3 bases: TGTGCCAGCAGCCCAAGACAGACCTACTCTGGAAACACCATATATTTT.

The chain links TRBV5-1 to TRBJ2-3; 8 bases are shared with TRBD2. Germline values: CDR1 SGHRS, CDR2 YFSETQ. V trimming: 0 bases; J trimming: 4 bases; junction bases outside the gene matches: 7. The CDR3 covers 16 residues. The CDR3 nucleotides are TGCGCCAGCAGCTTGGCCAGAAGCGGGGGCGCAGATACGCAGTATTTT. This codes for CASSLARSGGADTQYF.

This chain joins TRBV7-9 and TRBJ2-1; weak D call: TRBD2 (6 bases). The CDR3 is 17 residues long. In germline, CDR1 is SEHNR, CDR2 FQNEAQ (reference sequence). The ends were cut back, 3 bases at V and 10 bases at J, with 25 bases in the middle. The CDR3 DNA reads TGTGCCAGCAGCTTGCACTTTTCGGACTTCAGTGGAGGGGAGCAGTTCTTC. It specifies CASSLHFSDFSGGEQFF.

The chain combines TRBV18 with TRBJ2-3; TRBD2 matches at 10 bases. The CDR3 is 18 amino acids. Germline V CDR1 and CDR2: KGHSH, LQKENI. The V gene end was trimmed by 6 bases and the J gene end by 4 bases; junction bases not matched to a gene: 16. CDR3 DNA sequence: TGTGCCAGCTCGCCCGGCCGGTTGGCTAGCGGGGGTTCAGATACGCAGTATTTT. Residues: CASSPGRLASGGSDTQYF.